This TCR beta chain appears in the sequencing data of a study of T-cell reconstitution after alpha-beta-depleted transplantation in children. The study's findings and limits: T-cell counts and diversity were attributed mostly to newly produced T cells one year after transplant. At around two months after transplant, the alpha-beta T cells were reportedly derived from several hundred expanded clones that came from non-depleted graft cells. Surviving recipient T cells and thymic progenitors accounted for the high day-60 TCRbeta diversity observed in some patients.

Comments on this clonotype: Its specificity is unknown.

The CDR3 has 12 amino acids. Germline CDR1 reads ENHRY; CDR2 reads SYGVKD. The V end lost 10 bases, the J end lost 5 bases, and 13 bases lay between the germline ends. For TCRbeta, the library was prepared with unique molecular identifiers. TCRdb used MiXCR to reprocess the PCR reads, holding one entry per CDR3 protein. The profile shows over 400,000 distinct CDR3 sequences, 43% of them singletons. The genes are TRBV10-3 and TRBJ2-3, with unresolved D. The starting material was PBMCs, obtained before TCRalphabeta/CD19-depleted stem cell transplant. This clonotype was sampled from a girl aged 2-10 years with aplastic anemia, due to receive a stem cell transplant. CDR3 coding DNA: TGTGCCACCGCCCCTGATAAAGATACGCAGTATTTT. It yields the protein CATAPDKDTQYF.